This TCR beta chain emerged from a study of T cells in Graves' hyperthyroidism and ophthalmopathy. About the research overall: Prior to any treatment, at the point of initial diagnosis, peripheral blood was collected.

Across 18 months, stable Graves' hyperthyroidism was marked by no progression to ophthalmopathy. What was amplified from RNA transcripts were TCR beta CDR3 regions. Initially, a first-round RT-PCR of the TCR CDR3 employed the HTBI primer set. MiXCR was run by TCRdb on the multiplex PCR reads, yielding one entry per CDR3 protein. The table lists some 350,000 distinct CDR3 sequences, 20% to 30% of them singletons. Study conclusions and caveats: Stable hyperthyroidism was told apart from ophthalmopathy by a model built on 13 V-J features. Ophthalmopathy, as predicted by the model, came a median roughly 6.5 months after the prediction.

This clonotype was recorded at least ten times. Its antigen is as yet unknown. Germline CDR1 and CDR2: MNHNS and SASEGT. V was shortened by 0 bases and J by 3 bases, with 9 bases between the two germline ends. The CDR3 length is 14 residues. The chain uses TRBV6-1 and TRBJ2-7; D may correspond to TRBD1 or TRBD2 (5 bases each). The TCR comes from a man aged 45-60 years with Graves' hyperthyroidism. The specimen was blood. The CDR3: CASSEAGGFYEQYF. CDR3 coding DNA: TGTGCCAGCAGTGAAGCTGGGGGTTTCTACGAGCAGTACTTC.